What follows is one TCR beta chain and its context. What it recognizes is unknown. The CDR3 end shows no conserved phenylalanine or tryptophan, and so a read error is likely. The sample is drawn from a study of tumor-infiltrating lymphocytes in primary liver carcinoma. Across the study: Surgery removed the patients' primary liver carcinoma. Staged T1-T3 N0M0, the tumors had sizes that ranged from roughly 4.2 to 10 cm across. General study results and limits: Pairs of tumor regions overlapped more than tumor-adjacent and tumor-blood pairs did. There was no comparison of CD4+ and CD8+ repertoires, as samples were bulk unsorted.

The CDR3 sequence is 14 residues long. Germline CDR1 and CDR2: SGHRS and YFSETQ. The authors made TCR beta cDNA from approximately 490 ng total RNA with a constant-region primer. Construction of TCR beta libraries relied on three successive nested multiplex PCR rounds employing slightly modified ARM-PCR. With TRBV1-TRBV30 forward primers and a C-beta reverse primer, the first two PCR rounds were run for 9 to 10 cycles each. TCRdb fed the multiplex PCR reads into MiXCR, producing one record per CDR3 protein. This table has fewer than 350,000 distinct CDR3 sequences, over 55% appearing once. Alongside blood RNA obtained from unsorted whole blood, germline DNA was also extracted.

This sequence was found in a man aged 40-50 years with primary liver carcinoma and hepatitis B virus infection. V usage is TRBV5-1 and J usage is TRBJ2-3; D perhaps matches TRBD2 (7 bases). The sample was peripheral blood. The CDR3 DNA reads TGCGCCAGCATGAGGGGGGGAAGCACAGATACACAGTATTCT. It codes for CASMRGGSTDTQYS.